The sample holds many counts of the clone carrying this TCR beta chain. This sample is part of a study of T cells in Graves' hyperthyroidism and ophthalmopathy. The germline V and J ends were trimmed by 2 bases and 5 bases, with 10 bases remaining between them. Germline-derived CDR1 and CDR2 are SGHRS and YFSETQ. The CDR3 is made up of 13 amino acids. Orbital computed tomography and thyroid ultrasound, together with serum TRAb and thyroxine and clinical symptoms, were used for diagnoses. The TCR beta CDR3 regions underwent amplification using RNA transcripts as the source. In the first-round RT-PCR of the TCR CDR3, the HTBI primer set was used. TCRdb reprocessed the multiplex PCR reads via MiXCR and lists one record per CDR3 protein. The sample consists of approximately 600,000 distinct CDR3 sequences, 15% to 20% of them appearing once.

The specimen was blood. This clonotype originated in a woman in her thirties with Graves' hyperthyroidism. This chain joins TRBV5-1 and TRBJ1-1; D is perhaps TRBD1 (5 bases). The CDR3 sequence is CASSLGAETEAFF. CDR3 nucleotide sequence: TGCGCCAGCAGCTTAGGGGCGGAGACTGAAGCTTTCTTT. The complete variable domain, with remaining parts taken from reference TRBV5-1 and TRBJ1-1, reads KAGVTQTPRYLIKTRGQQVTLSCSPISGHRSVSWYQQTPGQGLQFLFEYFSETQRNKGNFPGRFSGRQFSNSRSEMNVSTLELGDSALYLCASSLGAETEAFFGQGTRLTVV.